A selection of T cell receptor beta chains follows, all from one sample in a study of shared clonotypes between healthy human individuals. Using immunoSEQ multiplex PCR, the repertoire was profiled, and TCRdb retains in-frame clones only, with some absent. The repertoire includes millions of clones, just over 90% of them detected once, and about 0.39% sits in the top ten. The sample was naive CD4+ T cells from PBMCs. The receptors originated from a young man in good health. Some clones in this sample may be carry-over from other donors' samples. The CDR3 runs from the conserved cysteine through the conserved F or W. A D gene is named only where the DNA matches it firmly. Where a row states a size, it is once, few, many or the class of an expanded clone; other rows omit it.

CATSRNDPGQGLSGANVLTF	TGTGCCACCAGCAGAAACGATCCGGGACAGGGACTCTCTGGGGCCAACGTCCTGACTTTC	.	TRBD1	TRBV15	TRBJ2-6
CASSVAGGADTQYF	TGCGCCAGCAGCGTAGCGGGAGGTGCAGATACGCAGTATTTT	.	TRBD2	TRBV10-1	TRBJ2-3
CASSRDRGDYGYTF	TGCGCCAGCAGCCGGGACAGGGGCGACTATGGCTACACCTTC	.	TRBD1	TRBV5-1	TRBJ1-2
CASSQAAGSQTQYF	TGTGCCAGCAGTCAGGCTGCGGGAAGTCAGACCCAGTACTTC	.	.	TRBV7-3	TRBJ2-5
CSVRGLLTNNEQFF	TGCAGCGTGAGGGGACTCCTCACGAACAATGAGCAGTTCTTC	.	.	TRBV29-1	TRBJ2-1
CASSLAGTGEETQYF	TGCGCCAGCAGCTTGGCAGGGACAGGGGAAGAGACCCAGTACTTC	few	TRBD1	TRBV5-1	TRBJ2-5
CASGQIDGPYEQYF	TGTGCCAGCGGACAGATAGACGGCCCCTACGAGCAGTACTTC	.	.	TRBV5-6	TRBJ2-7
CAWKTQGETQYF	TGTGCCTGGAAGACACAGGGAGAGACCCAGTACTTC	.	.	TRBV30	TRBJ2-5
CASSPFPENYGYTF	TGTGCCAGCTCCCCCTTTCCGGAAAACTATGGCTACACCTTC	few	.	TRBV6-4	TRBJ1-2
CASSLMSDYGYTF	TGCGCCAGCAGCTTGATGAGTGATTATGGCTACACCTTC	.	.	TRBV5-1	TRBJ1-2
CASRGVAGYGYTF	TGTGCCAGCAGAGGGGTTGCGGGCTATGGCTACACCTTC	once	.	TRBV6-1	TRBJ1-2
CASRRDTTNEKLFF	TGTGCCAGTAGGCGGGACACCACTAATGAAAAACTGTTTTTT	.	.	TRBV19	TRBJ1-4
CAWSGGTHEQYF	TGTGCCTGGAGCGGAGGGACCCACGAGCAGTACTTC	.	.	TRBV30	TRBJ2-7
CASSLAPTETQYF	TGTGCCAGCAGCTTAGCCCCGACAGAGACCCAGTACTTC	.	.	TRBV7-8	TRBJ2-5
CASSGAGAGVETQYF	TGTGCCAGCAGCGGCGCGGGAGCGGGAGTCGAGACCCAGTACTTC	.	TRBD2	TRBV28	TRBJ2-5
CATSRDPLAGVYNEQFF	TGTGCCACCAGCAGAGATCCTCTCGCGGGGGTGTACAATGAGCAGTTCTTC	.	TRBD2	TRBV15	TRBJ2-1
CASSEYRVNTEAFF	TGTGCCAGCAGTGAATACAGGGTCAACACTGAAGCTTTCTTT	.	.	TRBV6-1	TRBJ1-1
CASRETGTGSNQPQHF	TGTGCCAGCAGGGAAACCGGGACAGGGAGTAATCAGCCCCAGCATTTT	once	TRBD1	TRBV27	TRBJ1-5
CASSRGTETQYF	TGTGCCAGCAGCAGGGGGACAGAGACCCAGTACTTC	.	.	TRBV11-2	TRBJ2-5
CATSSSGRGRETQYF	TGTGCCACCTCTTCTAGCGGGAGGGGGCGAGAGACCCAGTACTTC	.	TRBD2	TRBV2	TRBJ2-5
CATSRDRRPNYGYTF	TGTGCCACCAGCAGAGATCGGCGCCCCAACTATGGCTACACCTTC	.	.	TRBV15	TRBJ1-2
CASSVGVSGELFF	TGTGCCAGCAGCGTAGGGGTATCCGGGGAGCTGTTTTTT	.	.	TRBV9	TRBJ2-2
CASNDRAAGNTIYF	TGTGCCAGTAACGACAGGGCGGCGGGAAACACCATATATTTT	.	TRBD1	TRBV19	TRBJ1-3